What follows are 9 T cell receptor beta chains derived from one specimen sequenced in a study of neurological immune-mediated disorders. TCRdb passed the 5' RACE reads through MiXCR, listing each CDR3 protein once. Counted here are 55,000 to 75,000 distinct CDR3 sequences, 2.5% occurring once; the ten biggest clones make up around 3%. Sequenced sample: PBMCs. These receptors originate from a man between 50 and 59 years old with multiple sclerosis.

The sample holds many counts of this clonotype. The chain uses TRBV5-1 and TRBJ2-1, with D maybe TRBD1 (6 bases). Looked up from germline, CDR1 is SGHRS and CDR2 is YFSETQ. The CDR3 consists of 16 residues. V lost 2 bases to trimming and J lost 0 bases, with 12 bases between them. For the CDR3, the DNA is TGCGCCAGCAGCTTCCAGGGGACGAGCTCCTACAATGAGCAGTTCTTC. Protein sequence: CASSFQGTSSYNEQFF.

Many counts were recorded for this clonotype. The gene calls are TRBV5-1 and TRBJ2-1, with 9 bases fitting TRBD2. The V and J ends lost 3 bases and 5 bases, in that order; junction bases with no gene match: 6. The CDR3 sequence is 15 residues long. The germline V gene encodes CDR1 SGHRS and CDR2 YFSETQ. CDR3 region: CASSSISGGNNEQFF. CDR3 coding DNA: TGCGCCAGCAGCTCTATTAGCGGGGGCAACAATGAGCAGTTCTTC.

Notes on this clonotype: This could be a read error, since a much larger clone is one nucleotide away. The chain links TRBV20-1 to TRBJ2-5; tentatively, D is TRBD1 or TRBD2 (7 bases each). Germline assignment: CDR1 DFQATT and CDR2 SNEGSKA (reference sequence). CDR3 length: 15 amino acids. The CDR3 is CSAPPRGGPPENQYF. The CDR3 DNA is TGCAGTGCTCCTCCCAGGGGGGGGCCCCCGGAGAACCAGTACTTC.

This clonotype appeared many times. The chain links TRBV7-2 to TRBJ2-7; D possibly corresponds to TRBD2 (6 bases). V lost 5 bases and J 0 bases, leaving 14 bases between the germline ends. Germline V gene sequence: CDR1 SGHTA, CDR2 FQGNSA. The CDR3 sequence is 15 residues long. The CDR3 reads CASSVRDSSSYEQYF. The CDR3, as DNA: TGTGCCAGCAGCGTCCGGGACTCAAGCTCCTACGAGCAGTACTTC.

A word on this clonotype: Relative to the germline gene, one junction end is altered; a read error may explain this. The chain combines TRBV7-6 with TRBJ1-5; no firm D call. The CDR3 is 14 amino acids. Germline CDR1 SGHVS, CDR2 FNYEAQ. The chain's CDR3 is CASSSGLSNKTQNF. In DNA, the CDR3 is TGTGCCAGCAGCTCAGGTTTGAGCAATAAGACCCAGAATTTT.

This clonotype was counted at least ten times. The chain uses TRBV7-6 and TRBJ1-5; D remains ambiguous. Germline V CDR1 and CDR2: SGHVS, FNYEAQ. V lost 4 bases, J lost 1 base, and 8 bases lay in between. This CDR3 spans 14 amino acids. DNA of the CDR3: TGTGCCAGCAGCTCAGGTTTGAGCAATCAGCCCCAGCATTTT. Amino acids: CASSSGLSNQPQHF.

Ten or more counts support this clonotype. V gene TRBV7-8 combines with J gene TRBJ1-4; D is ambiguous. Trimming took off 5 bases at V and 7 bases at J, with 14 bases between the two ends. The CDR3 covers 14 residues. Per the germline V gene, CDR1 is SGHVS and CDR2 is FQNEAQ. The CDR3 DNA is TGTGCCAGCAGCGATAGGCTTAAAGTTGAAAAACTGTTTTTT. It translates to CASSDRLKVEKLFF.

There are many counts of this clonotype. The rearrangement links TRBV5-7 to TRBJ2-7, with 7 bases that match TRBD2. TRBV5-7 is placed among ORFs of uncertain function. Unmatched junction bases numbered 6, after V lost 1 base and J lost 2 bases. The CDR3 totals 15 residues. CDR3 sequence reads: CASSLSREGTYEQYF. The CDR3 nucleotides read TGTGCCAGCAGCTTGAGCAGGGAGGGTACCTACGAGCAGTACTTC.

This clonotype was observed many times. The rearrangement links TRBV5-8 to TRBJ2-3, with D perhaps TRBD1 or TRBD2 (5 bases each). This CDR3 contains 15 residues. Germline CDR1 SGHTS, CDR2 YDEGEE. The V end was cut by 2 bases, the J end by 2 bases, with 12 bases between. The CDR3 nucleotides are TGTGCCAGCAGCTTCGGACTCAGGGACACAGATACGCAGTATTTT. Its translation is CASSFGLRDTDTQYF.